The present TCR beta chain was sequenced within a study of molecular identifiers for immune sequencing clone quantification. Findings and limits, study-wide: Among one million naive cells, spiked Jurkat TCR RNA from a single cell was reportedly detectable.

Trimming took 5 bases from V and 8 from J, leaving 19 bases between them. CDR1 SEHNR and CDR2 FQNEAQ come from the germline V gene (reference sequence). CDR3 length equals 15 residues. This clonotype has just a few counts. Its matching antigen is unknown. Naive CD8 T cell sorting was performed on the CD8+CD4-CCR7+CD45RA+ phenotype. Both previously described methods and listed TCR primers were employed to make bulk TCR libraries. Each CDR3 protein gets one entry after TCRdb re-called the PCR reads with MiXCR. Here the sample spans over 300,000 distinct CDR3 sequences, 24% being singletons. This TCR derives from a human donor in good health. Some libraries in this study had Jurkat cell RNA spiked in. Material: naive CD8+ T cells from blood, with Jurkat cell RNA spiked in. Regarding subset: FACS-sorted CD8+CD4-CCR7+CD45RA+ naive T cells. The rearrangement uses TRBV7-9 and TRBJ2-1, with D perhaps given as TRBD1 or TRBD2 (5 bases each). CDR3 residues: CASSPSGTSGYEQFF. CDR3 coding DNA: TGTGCCAGCAGCCCGTCTGGGACCTCTGGGTATGAGCAGTTCTTC.